Detailed here is one T cell receptor beta chain. The data belong to a study of CD8 T cells in Susac syndrome. RNA was extracted with the RNeasy kit, and a quantity of roughly 0.5 to 1 ug was reverse transcribed using random hexamers. TCRdb fed the immunoSEQ multiplex PCR reads into MiXCR, producing one record per CDR3 protein. Of some 65,000 distinct CDR3 sequences listed, about 94% are singletons. Negative isolation was used for CD8+ and CD4+ T cells, and FACS enrichment was applied to TEMRA cells. The source is a human donor with multiple sclerosis. Sequences were obtained from CD8+ T cells from PBMCs.

The CDR3 loop is CASVPQGYRGQETQYF. In DNA form, the CDR3 reads TGTGCCAGTGTCCCCCAGGGGTATAGAGGGCAAGAGACCCAGTACTTC. The V and J genes are TRBV5-6 and TRBJ2-5, with D tentatively TRBD1 (6 bases). CDR3 size: 16 residues. V was pared by 8 bases and J by 2 bases, with 22 bases between. CDR1 is SGHDT and CDR2 is YYEEEE in the germline V gene. Looking up the rest from reference TRBV5-6 and TRBJ2-5 gives the full variable domain: DAGVTQSPTHLIKTRGQQVTLRCSPKSGHDTVSWYQQALGQGPQFIFQYYEEEERQRGNFPDRFSGHQFPNYSSELNVNALLLGDSALYLCASVPQGYRGQETQYFGPGTRLLVL.